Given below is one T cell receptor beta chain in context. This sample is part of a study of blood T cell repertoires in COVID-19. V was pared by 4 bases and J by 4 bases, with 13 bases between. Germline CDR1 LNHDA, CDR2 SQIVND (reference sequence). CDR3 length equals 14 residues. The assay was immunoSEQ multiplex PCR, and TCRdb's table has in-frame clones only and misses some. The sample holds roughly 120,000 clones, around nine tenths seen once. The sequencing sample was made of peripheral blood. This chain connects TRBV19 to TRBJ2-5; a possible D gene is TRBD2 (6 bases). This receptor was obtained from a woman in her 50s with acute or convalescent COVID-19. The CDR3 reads CASSTGESTETQYF. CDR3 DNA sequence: TGTGCCAGTAGTACGGGGGAGAGTACAGAGACCCAGTACTTC.